Presented here are 30 T cell receptor beta chains from one specimen sequenced in a study of blood T cell repertoires in COVID-19. TCRdb keeps only in-frame clones here, not all; method: immunoSEQ multiplex PCR. Among tens of thousands of clones listed, around 90% were seen once. What was sequenced was peripheral blood. Receptor source: a man aged 60 to 69 with active or convalescent COVID-19.

CDR3 residues: CASRAGTSGKGRNIQYF. The CDR3 coding sequence is TGTGCCAGCAGGGCCGGGACTAGCGGAAAGGGGAGAAACATTCAGTACTTC. The gene calls are TRBV27 and TRBJ2-4; 11 positions agree with TRBD2. Germline V gene lookup returns CDR1 MNHEY and CDR2 SMNVEV (reference sequence). Germline trimming cut 6 bases from V and 6 bases from J; bases unmatched to any gene: 13. The CDR3 covers 17 residues.

V usage is TRBV2 and J usage is TRBJ1-5; a weak D match, TRBD1 (5 bases). The CDR3 consists of 15 residues. Germline CDR1 and CDR2: SNHLY and FYNNEI. V dropped 4 bases and J dropped 4 bases, with 14 bases sitting between them. The DNA of the CDR3 is TGTGCCAGCAGTGCCCACGGGACTGAGAATCAGCCCCAGCATTTT. Translation: CASSAHGTENQPQHF.

The V and J genes are TRBV4-1 and TRBJ2-3; D is perhaps TRBD1 (5 bases). Germline values: CDR1 MGHRA, CDR2 YSYEKL. Trimming took 2 bases from V and 3 from J, leaving 15 bases between them. The CDR3 runs to 16 residues. This CDR3 is CASSQTTAARTDTQYF. CDR3 nucleotides: TGCGCCAGCAGCCAAACGACAGCCGCCCGAACAGATACGCAGTATTTT.

The J gene is TRBJ1-5, the V gene TRBV15, with D perhaps matching TRBD1 (5 bases). Germline V gene data show CDR1 as LNHNV and CDR2 as YYDKDF (reference sequence). The V end was cut by 8 bases, the J end by 7 bases, with 15 bases between. The length of the CDR3 is 13 residues. CDR3 residues: CATGQGIRQPQHF. DNA of the CDR3: TGTGCCACCGGCCAGGGAATTCGGCAGCCCCAGCATTTT. The full variable domain, completed using reference TRBV15 and TRBJ1-5, is DAMVIQNPRYQVTQFGKPVTLSCSQTLNHNVMYWYQQKSSQAPKLLFHYYDKDFNNEADTPDNFQSRRPNTSFCFLDIRSPGLGDTAMYLCATGQGIRQPQHFGDGTRLSIL.

The rearrangement uses TRBV27 and TRBJ1-6; 10 bases are a match to TRBD1. CDR1 is MNHEY, CDR2 SMNVEV, per germline (reference sequence). Trimming cost V 0 bases and J 1 base; bases outside gene matches: 9. The CDR3 runs to 20 residues. The CDR3 region has the DNA TGTGCCAGCAGTTTATCTGTGGGACAGGGGAAACGGTCCTATAATTCACCCCTCCACTTT. Translation gives CASSLSVGQGKRSYNSPLHF.

The rearrangement joins TRBV28 to TRBJ1-6; D is perhaps TRBD1 (6 bases). V lost 8 bases to trimming and J lost 9 bases, with 14 bases between them. Germline-derived CDR1 and CDR2 are MDHEN and SYDVKM. The CDR3 is 13 residues long. CDR3 protein: CASRSRGGSPLHF. For the CDR3, the DNA is TGTGCCAGCCGTAGTAGAGGGGGTTCACCCCTCCACTTT. Based on the CDR3 plus reference TRBV28 and TRBJ1-6, the full variable domain is DVKVTQSSRYLVKRTGEKVFLECVQDMDHENMFWYRQDPGLGLRLIYFSYDVKMKEKGDIPEGYSVSREKKERFSLILESASTNQTSMYLCASRSRGGSPLHFGNGTRLTVT.

The chain has TRBV5-1 and TRBJ2-7; 12 bases are a match to TRBD1. The germline CDR1 and CDR2 sequences are SGHRS and YFSETQ. V was pared by 0 bases and J by 6 bases, with 1 base of the junction left unmatched. This CDR3 comprises 14 residues. The CDR3 protein is CASSLGDRGREQYF. In DNA form, the CDR3 reads TGCGCCAGCAGCTTGGGGGACAGGGGGCGCGAGCAGTACTTC. The full variable domain, its missing parts supplied by reference TRBV5-1 and TRBJ2-7, is KAGVTQTPRYLIKTRGQQVTLSCSPISGHRSVSWYQQTPGQGLQFLFEYFSETQRNKGNFPGRFSGRQFSNSRSEMNVSTLELGDSALYLCASSLGDRGREQYFGPGTRLTVT.

This clone was detected only once. J is TRBJ1-1 and V is TRBV6-5; D unresolved. Germline V gene sequence: CDR1 MNHEY, CDR2 SVGAGI. Deletions cut 0 bases from V and 0 bases from J, with 8 bases between. The CDR3 covers 15 residues. DNA of the CDR3: TGTGCCAGCAGTTACTCACGTGAGGTGAACACTGAAGCTTTCTTT. Translating gives CASSYSREVNTEAFF.

This chain links TRBV7-2 with TRBJ1-1; 9 bases are a match to TRBD1. The CDR3 contains 13 residues. V lost 5 bases to trimming and J lost 10 bases; unmatched junction nucleotides: 8. Germline CDR1 SGHTA, CDR2 FQGNSA. The CDR3 reads CASSPGQGLLAFF. In nucleotides, the CDR3 is TGTGCCAGCAGCCCGGGACAGGGCCTTTTAGCTTTCTTT.

This clone was found once. The chain joins TRBV28 to TRBJ1-3, with 7 positions matching TRBD1. The ends lost 7 bases at V and 3 bases at J; junction bases unmatched: 9. CDR3 length: 15 amino acids. Germline CDR1 MDHEN, CDR2 SYDVKM. The CDR3 DNA is TGTGCCAGCACAGCAGGGGGAGTAGTTGGAAACACCATATATTTT. Its protein product is CASTAGGVVGNTIYF.

The rearrangement joins TRBV25-1 to TRBJ1-2, with D perhaps TRBD1 (6 bases). The germline gives CDR1 MGHDK, CDR2 SYGVNS. Trimming removed 5 bases at V and 8 bases at J, with 9 bases between. The CDR3 extends over 11 amino acids. The CDR3 DNA reads TGTGCCAGCAGTCAGGGGATGGGCTACACCTTC. Translated, it gives CASSQGMGYTF.

Here the CDR3 reads CASSPRQGSGSGANVLTF. The DNA of the CDR3 is TGTGCCAGTAGCCCCAGACAGGGTTCCGGGTCTGGGGCCAACGTCCTGACTTTC. The V gene is TRBV19, the J gene TRBJ2-6, with 7 bases that match TRBD1. The germline V gene has CDR1 LNHDA and CDR2 SQIVND (reference sequence). CDR3 length: 18 amino acids. V was pared by 6 bases and J by 1 base, with 12 bases of the junction left unmatched.

The V call is TRBV2, the J call TRBJ2-3; 8 positions match TRBD1. This CDR3 is 16 amino acids long. Germline V gene sequence: CDR1 SNHLY, CDR2 FYNNEI. The V and J ends lost 2 bases and 5 bases, in that order; junction bases with no gene match: 9. CDR3 coding DNA: TGTGCCAGCAGTGAACTACAGGGGGGATGGAGAGATACGCAGTATTTT. It yields the protein CASSELQGGWRDTQYF.

J is TRBJ2-7 and V is TRBV6-5; D may be TRBD1 (6 bases). CDR1 and CDR2 from the germline V gene are MNHEY and SVGAGI. This CDR3 has 14 residues. The V end lost 8 bases, the J end lost 1 base, and 15 bases lay between the germline ends. As DNA, the CDR3 is TGTGCCAGCGTCAAAAACAGGGCATCCTACGAGCAGTACTTC. Its protein is CASVKNRASYEQYF.

The chain links TRBV6-5 to TRBJ2-2, with D possibly TRBD2 on 6 matching bases. The CDR3 has 14 amino acids. Trimming took 5 bases from V and 5 from J, leaving 12 bases between them. Germline V gives CDR1 MNHEY, CDR2 SVGAGI. The CDR3 reads CASSRDWRTGELFF. The CDR3 DNA is TGTGCCAGCAGTCGGGACTGGAGGACCGGGGAGCTGTTTTTT.

This chain links TRBV7-2 with TRBJ2-7; TRBD2 agrees at 7 bases. The junction had 4 bases not matched to a gene; V was cut back by 1 base and J by 1 base. CDR1 and CDR2 from the germline V gene are SGHTA and FQGNSA. The CDR3 sequence is 15 residues long. CDR3 residues: CASSLGAGASYEQYF. The CDR3 DNA sequence: TGTGCCAGCAGCTTAGGTGCGGGAGCGTCCTACGAGCAGTACTTC.

This chain connects TRBV12-3 or TRBV12-4 to TRBJ1-1; D call uncertain. Trimming left V 3 bases short and J 5 bases short, with 7 bases between. The CDR3 is 12 amino acids. The CDR3 DNA sequence: TGTGCCAGCAGTTTGCGATGGACTGAAGCTTTCTTT. Protein product: CASSLRWTEAFF.

The chain joins TRBV24-1 to TRBJ2-7, with TRBD2 matching 7 bases. Germline V gene data show CDR1 as KGHDR and CDR2 as SFDVKD. The junction had 22 bases not matched to a gene; V was cut back by 9 bases and J by 3 bases. The CDR3 sequence is 18 residues long. The chain's CDR3 is CATLGPLAGGSSFYEQYF. The DNA for the CDR3 is TGTGCCACCCTTGGTCCCTTAGCGGGTGGAAGCTCCTTCTACGAGCAGTACTTC.

The rearrangement links TRBV19 to TRBJ2-1; 13 nucleotides line up with TRBD2. In germline, CDR1 is LNHDA, CDR2 SQIVND (reference sequence). The trim removed 5 bases at V and 8 bases at J, leaving 9 bases unmatched. This CDR3 contains 16 residues. CDR3 protein: CASSPRLAGGRDEQFF. The CDR3, as DNA: TGTGCCAGTAGTCCCAGACTAGCGGGAGGTAGAGATGAGCAGTTCTTC. The whole variable domain, filled in from reference TRBV19 and TRBJ2-1, reads DGGITQSPKYLFRKEGQNVTLSCEQNLNHDAMYWYRQDPGQGLRLIYYSQIVNDFQKGDIAEGYSVSREKKESFPLTVTSAQKNPTAFYLCASSPRLAGGRDEQFFGPGTRLTVL.

The chain links TRBV12-3 or TRBV12-4 to TRBJ1-3; D call uncertain. This CDR3 comprises 12 residues. V was cut by 3 bases and J by 4 bases, with 4 bases left in between. The CDR3 here is CASSFEGNTIYF. CDR3 DNA sequence: TGTGCCAGCAGTTTTGAGGGAAACACCATATATTTT.

The CDR3 here is CTSSHGSEQFF. In nucleotides, the CDR3 is TGCACCAGCAGCCACGGGAGTGAGCAGTTCTTC. The J gene is TRBJ2-1, the V gene TRBV1; the table calls TRBD2, which could not be checked here. TRBV1 is designated a pseudogene. CDR3 length equals 11 residues.

This clone is a singleton in its sample. The V gene is TRBV29-1, the J gene TRBJ2-3, with D unresolved. Germline V gene lookup returns CDR1 SQVTM and CDR2 ANQGSEA. This CDR3 has 12 residues. V was pared by 4 bases and J by 0 bases, with 5 bases between. The CDR3 nucleotides read TGCAGCGTTGCTTCTAGCACAGATACGCAGTATTTT. Protein: CSVASSTDTQYF.

The V gene is TRBV4-3, the J gene TRBJ2-3, with TRBD2 matching 8 bases. The junction had 9 bases not matched to a gene; V was cut back by 1 base and J by 6 bases. The CDR3 covers 16 residues. Germline-derived CDR1 and CDR2 are LGHNA and YSLEER. This CDR3 reads CASSQGSAGARDTQYF. In DNA form, the CDR3 reads TGCGCCAGCAGCCAAGGTTCAGCGGGAGCTAGGGATACGCAGTATTTT.

V is TRBV7-8 and J is TRBJ2-6, with TRBD1 matching over 8 bases. V lost 7 bases, J lost 3 bases, and 11 bases stayed unmatched. The CDR3 is made up of 17 amino acids. Looked up from germline, CDR1 is SGHVS and CDR2 is FQNEAQ. The CDR3 coding sequence is TGTGCCAGCACCTACCGGACAGGGTCCATTGGGGCCAACGTCCTGACTTTC. This translates into CASTYRTGSIGANVLTF.

The chain has TRBV2 and TRBJ1-3; 12 nucleotides agree with TRBD1. Germline lookup yields CDR1 SNHLY and CDR2 FYNNEI. The CDR3 is 15 amino acids. Germline trimming cut 8 bases from V and 2 bases from J; bases unmatched to any gene: 4. The CDR3 region is CASGGTGGTGNTIYF. CDR3 coding DNA: TGTGCCAGCGGGGGGACAGGGGGCACTGGAAACACCATATATTTT.

CDR3 in DNA: TGTGCCAGCAAGACCTGGACTAGCGGGAGACCCACCGGGGAGCTGTTTTTT. Protein sequence: CASKTWTSGRPTGELFF. The chain joins TRBV2 to TRBJ2-2; 13 nucleotides agree with TRBD2. This CDR3 is 17 amino acids long. Trimming at V came to 7 bases and at J to 4 bases, leaving 9 bases not matched to a gene. The germline gives CDR1 SNHLY, CDR2 FYNNEI.

V gene TRBV27 combines with J gene TRBJ1-1; D uncertain. This CDR3 has 13 amino acids. The germline V and J ends were trimmed by 5 bases and 5 bases, with 12 bases remaining between them. Germline V gene lookup returns CDR1 MNHEY and CDR2 SMNVEV (reference sequence). CDR3 coding DNA: TGTGCCAGCAGTCCCGGTTTAATTACTGAAGCTTTCTTT. It specifies CASSPGLITEAFF.

The chain joins TRBV11-2 to TRBJ2-7; D is perhaps TRBD1 (5 bases). Trimming removed 3 bases from V and 3 bases from J, with 12 bases in between. This CDR3 has 14 residues. Germline V CDR1 and CDR2: SGHAT, FQNNGV. The DNA for the CDR3 is TGTGCCAGCAGCTTGGGGCGCCAGGTCTACGAGCAGTACTTC. As protein: CASSLGRQVYEQYF.

The CDR3 DNA is TGTGCCAGCAGTGAAGCGTTTCTAGCGGGTGGGCAAGAGACCCAGTACTTC. This encodes CASSEAFLAGGQETQYF. V usage is TRBV6-1 and J usage is TRBJ2-5, with 8 bases identical to TRBD2. The CDR3 spans 17 residues. Trimming at V came to 0 bases and at J to 2 bases, leaving 8 bases not matched to a gene. The germline gives CDR1 MNHNS, CDR2 SASEGT.

This chain uses TRBV24-1 with TRBJ2-3, with 11 bases identical to TRBD1. Trimming removed 3 bases from V and 4 bases from J; junction bases left unmatched: 2. CDR3 length: 15 amino acids. Germline V gives CDR1 KGHDR, CDR2 SFDVKD. In DNA form, the CDR3 reads TGTGCCACCAGTGATCCGGGACAGGGGGCAGATACGCAGTATTTT. Translation: CATSDPGQGADTQYF.